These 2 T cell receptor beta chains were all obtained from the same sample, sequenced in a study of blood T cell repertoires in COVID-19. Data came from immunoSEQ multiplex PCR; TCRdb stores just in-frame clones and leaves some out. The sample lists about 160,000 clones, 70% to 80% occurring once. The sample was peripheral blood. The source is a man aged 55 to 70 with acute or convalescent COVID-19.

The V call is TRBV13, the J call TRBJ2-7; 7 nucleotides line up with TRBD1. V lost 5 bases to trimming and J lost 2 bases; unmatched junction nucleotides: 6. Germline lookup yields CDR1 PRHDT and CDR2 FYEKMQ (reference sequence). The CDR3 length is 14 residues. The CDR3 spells CASSTRQGPYEQYF. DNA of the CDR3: TGTGCCAGCAGCACGAGACAGGGTCCCTACGAGCAGTACTTC.

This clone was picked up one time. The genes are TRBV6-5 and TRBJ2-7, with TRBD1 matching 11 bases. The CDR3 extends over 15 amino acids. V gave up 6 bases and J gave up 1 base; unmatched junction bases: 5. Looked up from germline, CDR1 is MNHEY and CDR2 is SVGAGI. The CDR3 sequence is CASSWGQGGSYEQYF. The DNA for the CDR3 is TGTGCCAGCAGCTGGGGACAGGGGGGATCCTACGAGCAGTACTTC.